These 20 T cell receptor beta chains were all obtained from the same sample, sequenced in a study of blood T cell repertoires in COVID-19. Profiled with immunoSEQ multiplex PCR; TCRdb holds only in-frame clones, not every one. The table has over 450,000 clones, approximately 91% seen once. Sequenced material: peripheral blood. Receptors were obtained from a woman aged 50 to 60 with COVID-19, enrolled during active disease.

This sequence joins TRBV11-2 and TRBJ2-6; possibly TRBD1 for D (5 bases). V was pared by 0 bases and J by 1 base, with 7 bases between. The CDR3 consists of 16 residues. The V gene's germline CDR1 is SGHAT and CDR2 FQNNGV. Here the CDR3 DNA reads TGTGCCAGCAGCTTAGACCCAGGGTCTGGGGCCAACGTCCTGACTTTC. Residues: CASSLDPGSGANVLTF.

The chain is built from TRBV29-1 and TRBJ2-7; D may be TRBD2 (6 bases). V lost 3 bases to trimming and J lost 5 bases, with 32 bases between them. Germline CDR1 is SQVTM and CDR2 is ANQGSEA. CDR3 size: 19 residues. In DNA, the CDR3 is TGCAGCGTTGAGGGGACCCGGGACGGACCTTTTGTCGGAGGGCACGAGCAGTACTTC. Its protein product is CSVEGTRDGPFVGGHEQYF.

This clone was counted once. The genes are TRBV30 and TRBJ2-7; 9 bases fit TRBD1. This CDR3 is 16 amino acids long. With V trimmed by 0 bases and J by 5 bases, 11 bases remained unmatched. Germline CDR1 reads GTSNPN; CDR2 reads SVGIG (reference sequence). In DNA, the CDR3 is TGTGCCTGGAGTGTATTCGGGCGGACAGGGGTCAACGAGCAGTACTTC. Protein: CAWSVFGRTGVNEQYF.

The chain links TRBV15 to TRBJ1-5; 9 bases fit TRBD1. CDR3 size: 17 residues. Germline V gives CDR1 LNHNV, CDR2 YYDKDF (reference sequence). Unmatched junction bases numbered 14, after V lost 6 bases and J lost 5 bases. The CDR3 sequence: CATRLNRGLRGDQPQHF. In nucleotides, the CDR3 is TGTGCCACCAGATTAAACAGGGGGCTAAGGGGGGATCAGCCCCAGCATTTT.

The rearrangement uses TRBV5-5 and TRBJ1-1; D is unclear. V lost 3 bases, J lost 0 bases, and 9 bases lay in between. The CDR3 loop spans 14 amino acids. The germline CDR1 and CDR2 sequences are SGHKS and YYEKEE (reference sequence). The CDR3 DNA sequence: TGTGCCAGCAGCTGGGAGGGAATGAACACTGAAGCTTTCTTT. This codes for CASSWEGMNTEAFF. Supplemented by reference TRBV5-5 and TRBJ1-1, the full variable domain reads DAGVTQSPTHLIKTRGQQVTLRCSPISGHKSVSWYQQVLGQGPQFIFQYYEKEERGRGNFPDRFSARQFPNYSSELNVNALLLGDSALYLCASSWEGMNTEAFFGQGTRLTVV.

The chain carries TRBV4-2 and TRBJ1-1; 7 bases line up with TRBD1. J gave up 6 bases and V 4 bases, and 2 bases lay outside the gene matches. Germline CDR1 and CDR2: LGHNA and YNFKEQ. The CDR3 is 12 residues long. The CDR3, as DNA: TGTGCCAGCAGCCTTGGGACAGCTGAAGCTTTCTTT. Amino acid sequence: CASSLGTAEAFF.

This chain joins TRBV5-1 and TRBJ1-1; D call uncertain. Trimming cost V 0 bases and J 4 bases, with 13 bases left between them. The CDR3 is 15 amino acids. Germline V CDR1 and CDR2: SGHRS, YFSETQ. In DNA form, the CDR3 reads TGCGCCAGCAGCTTGGTTACCTCGGCGGGCACTGAAGCTTTCTTT. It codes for CASSLVTSAGTEAFF.

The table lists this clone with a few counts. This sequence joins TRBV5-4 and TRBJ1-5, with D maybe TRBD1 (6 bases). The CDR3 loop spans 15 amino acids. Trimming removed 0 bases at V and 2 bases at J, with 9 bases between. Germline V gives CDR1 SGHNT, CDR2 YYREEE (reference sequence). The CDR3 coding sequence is TGTGCCAGCAGCTTGGGCCCAGGGGGCAATCAGCCCCAGCATTTT. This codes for CASSLGPGGNQPQHF.

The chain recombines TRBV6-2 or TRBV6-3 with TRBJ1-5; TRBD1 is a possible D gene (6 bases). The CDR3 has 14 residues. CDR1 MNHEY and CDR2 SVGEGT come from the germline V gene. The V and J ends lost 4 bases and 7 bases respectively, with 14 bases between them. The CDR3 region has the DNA TGTGCCAGCAGTTCCGCAGGGGACGACCAGCCCCAGCATTTT. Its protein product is CASSSAGDDQPQHF.

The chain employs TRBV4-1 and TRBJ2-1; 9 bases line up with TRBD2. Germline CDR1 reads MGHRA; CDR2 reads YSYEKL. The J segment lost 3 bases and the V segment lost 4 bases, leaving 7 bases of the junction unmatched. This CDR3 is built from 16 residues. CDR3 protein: CASSPLRGGRYNEQFF. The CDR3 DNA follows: TGCGCCAGCAGCCCTTTGCGGGGGGGCCGCTACAATGAGCAGTTCTTC.

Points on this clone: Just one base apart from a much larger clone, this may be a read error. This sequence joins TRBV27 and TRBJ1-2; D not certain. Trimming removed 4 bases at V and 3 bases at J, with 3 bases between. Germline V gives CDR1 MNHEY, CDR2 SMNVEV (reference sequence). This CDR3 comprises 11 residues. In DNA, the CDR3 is TGTGCCAGCAGTTCGGACTATGGCTACACCTTC. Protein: CASSSDYGYTF.

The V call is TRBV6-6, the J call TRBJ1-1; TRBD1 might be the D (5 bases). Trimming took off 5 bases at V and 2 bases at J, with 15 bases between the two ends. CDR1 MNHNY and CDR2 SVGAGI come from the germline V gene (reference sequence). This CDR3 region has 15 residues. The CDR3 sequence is CASSPGGGFNTEAFF. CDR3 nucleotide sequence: TGTGCCAGCAGTCCCGGGGGAGGGTTTAACACTGAAGCTTTCTTT.

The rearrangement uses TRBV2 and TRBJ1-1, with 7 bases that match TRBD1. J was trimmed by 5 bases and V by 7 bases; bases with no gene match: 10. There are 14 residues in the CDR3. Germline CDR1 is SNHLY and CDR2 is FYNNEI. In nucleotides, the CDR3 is TGTGCCAGCATTCACAGGGGCGGTGAGACTGAAGCTTTCTTT. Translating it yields CASIHRGGETEAFF.

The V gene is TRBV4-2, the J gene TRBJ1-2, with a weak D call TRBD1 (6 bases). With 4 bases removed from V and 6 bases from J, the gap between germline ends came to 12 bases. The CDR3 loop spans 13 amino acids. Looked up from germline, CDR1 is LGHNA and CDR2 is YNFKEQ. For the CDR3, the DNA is TGTGCCAGCAGCCTGCGACAGGCGGATGGCTACACCTTC. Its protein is CASSLRQADGYTF.

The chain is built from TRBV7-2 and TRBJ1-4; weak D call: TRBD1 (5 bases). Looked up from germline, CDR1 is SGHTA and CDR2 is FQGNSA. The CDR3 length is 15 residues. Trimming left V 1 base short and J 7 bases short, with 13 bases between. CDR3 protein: CASSLVQGLSEKLFF. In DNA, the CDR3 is TGTGCCAGCAGCTTAGTTCAGGGTCTAAGTGAAAAACTGTTTTTT.

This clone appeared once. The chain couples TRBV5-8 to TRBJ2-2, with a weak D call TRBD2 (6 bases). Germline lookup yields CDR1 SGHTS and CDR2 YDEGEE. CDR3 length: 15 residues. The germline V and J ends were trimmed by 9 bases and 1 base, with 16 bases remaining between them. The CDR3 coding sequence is TGTGCCACCACCCTCCGGGAGAGGAACACCGGGGAGCTGTTTTTT. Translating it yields CATTLRERNTGELFF.

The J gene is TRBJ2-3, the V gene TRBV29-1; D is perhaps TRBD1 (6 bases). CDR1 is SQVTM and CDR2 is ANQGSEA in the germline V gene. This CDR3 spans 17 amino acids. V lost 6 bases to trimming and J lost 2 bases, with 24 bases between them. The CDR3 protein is CSVGKGVGARVTDTQYF. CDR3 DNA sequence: TGCAGCGTCGGCAAGGGGGTAGGCGCCAGGGTCACAGATACGCAGTATTTT.

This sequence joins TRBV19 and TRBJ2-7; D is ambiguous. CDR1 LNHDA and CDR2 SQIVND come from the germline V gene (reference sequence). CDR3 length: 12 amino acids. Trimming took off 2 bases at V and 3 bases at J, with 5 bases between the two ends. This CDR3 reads CASSISNYEQYF. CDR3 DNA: TGTGCCAGTAGTATATCCAACTACGAGCAGTACTTC.

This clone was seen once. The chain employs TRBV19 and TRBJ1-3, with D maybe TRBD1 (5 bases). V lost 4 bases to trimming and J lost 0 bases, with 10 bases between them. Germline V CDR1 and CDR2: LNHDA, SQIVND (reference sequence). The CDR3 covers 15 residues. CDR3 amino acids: CASSSDRYSGNTIYF. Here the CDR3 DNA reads TGTGCCAGTAGTAGCGACAGATACTCTGGAAACACCATATATTTT. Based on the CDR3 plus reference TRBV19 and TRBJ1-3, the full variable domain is DGGITQSPKYLFRKEGQNVTLSCEQNLNHDAMYWYRQDPGQGLRLIYYSQIVNDFQKGDIAEGYSVSREKKESFPLTVTSAQKNPTAFYLCASSSDRYSGNTIYFGEGSWLTVV.

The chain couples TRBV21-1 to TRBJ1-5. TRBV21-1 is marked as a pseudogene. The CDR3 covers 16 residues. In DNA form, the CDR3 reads TGTGCCAGCAGCAAGTGGGACTCGGGGTGGAATCAGCCCCAGCATTTT. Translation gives CASSKWDSGWNQPQHF.